A single sample is the source of the 21 T cell receptor beta chains below, sequenced in a study of regulatory T cells in long-lasting Graves disease. Time point defined: persistent/refractory GD, antithyroid drugs over 5 years with positive TRAb. Researchers made the TCR library from RNA that was extracted from PBMCs. HTBI primers from iRepertoire and Arm-PCR of CDR3 regions yielded the TCR beta libraries. TCRdb reprocessed the multiplex PCR reads via MiXCR and lists one record per CDR3 protein. The sample lists roughly 500,000 distinct CDR3 sequences, 20% to 25% occurring once. Specimen: peripheral blood mononuclear cells (PBMCs), collected when the disease was refractory, from a patient treated with antithyroid drugs. Receptors originate from a female donor with Graves disease.

With regard to this clonotype: A much larger clone sits a single nucleotide away, making a read error possible. The V call is TRBV12-3 or TRBV12-4, the J call TRBJ1-3; D may be TRBD1 (5 bases). The CDR3 is 13 residues long. Trimming pared 7 bases from V and 5 bases from J, leaving 12 bases between. The CDR3 region is CASNRTPRNTIYF. The CDR3, as DNA: TGTGCCAGCAATCGGACACCCAGAAACACCATATATTTT.

V is TRBV20-1 and J is TRBJ1-1; D is ambiguous. CDR1 DFQATT and CDR2 SNEGSKA come from the germline V gene (reference sequence). The CDR3 spans 16 residues. Trimming removed 4 bases at V and 0 bases at J, with 18 bases between. DNA of the CDR3: TGCAGTGCTAAGGCGTTTCTCCGAAGCGTGAACACTGAAGCTTTCTTT. Translating it yields CSAKAFLRSVNTEAFF.

As concerns this clonotype: The junction departs from germline at one end; a sequencing error may be responsible. The chain has TRBV14 and TRBJ1-2; D gene uncertain. Germline loops: CDR1 SGHDN, CDR2 FVKESK. This CDR3 is 13 amino acids long. CDR3 sequence reads: CARSQAAWDGYTF. DNA for the CDR3: TGTGCCAGGAGCCAAGCGGCTTGGGATGGCTACACCTTC.

The chain uses TRBV6-1 and TRBJ1-4, with 7 bases that match TRBD1. This CDR3 is 16 amino acids long. With 7 bases clipped from V and 0 bases from J, the junction kept 8 bases outside the gene matches. Germline V gives CDR1 MNHNS, CDR2 SASEGT. For the CDR3, the DNA is TGTGCCAGCAAACAGGGGAAGAGGGCAACTAATGAAAAACTGTTTTTT. Amino acids: CASKQGKRATNEKLFF.

This clonotype was counted many times. This sequence joins TRBV9 and TRBJ1-2, with D unresolved. Germline CDR1 and CDR2: SGDLS and YYNGEE. The V gene lost 0 bases and the J gene lost 3 bases, with 12 bases spanning the gap. CDR3 size: 15 residues. The CDR3 bases are TGTGCCAGCAGCGTAGGTTCGCAGGTCGACTATGGCTACACCTTC. Its protein is CASSVGSQVDYGYTF.

This chain uses TRBV28 with TRBJ2-4; D is perhaps TRBD1 or TRBD2 (6 bases each). The CDR3 is 12 residues long. Germline CDR1 and CDR2: MDHEN and SYDVKM. Trimming shortened V by 6 bases and J by 9 bases, and 12 bases separated the two germline ends. CDR3 nucleotide sequence: TGTGCCAGCAGCCCCGGGGGCAGCATTCAGTACTTC. As protein: CASSPGGSIQYF.

This clonotype was picked up a small number of times. The rearrangement links TRBV6-5 to TRBJ2-1; 9 nucleotides align to TRBD2. The CDR3 length is 15 residues. V shed 4 bases and J 8 bases; nucleotides not matched to a gene: 9. Germline-derived CDR1 and CDR2 are MNHEY and SVGAGI. The CDR3 region has the DNA TGTGCCAGCAGTTGGGGAGCGGGAGGCTGGTATGAGCAGTTCTTC. Its translation: CASSWGAGGWYEQFF.

CDR3 coding DNA: TGTGCCAGCAGCCCCCGGTGGCAGGTTGGCTATGGCTACACCTTC. Translation: CASSPRWQVGYGYTF. The chain employs TRBV3-1 and TRBJ1-2; unclear D gene. From germline, CDR1 is LGHDT and CDR2 YNNKEL (reference sequence). V lost 4 bases to trimming and J lost 4 bases, with 16 bases between them. CDR3 length: 15 amino acids.

This clonotype was seen many times. The J gene is TRBJ1-1, the V gene TRBV28, with D possibly being TRBD1 (5 bases). Germline V lookup: CDR1 MDHEN, CDR2 SYDVKM. The V end was cut by 6 bases, the J end by 7 bases, with 24 bases between. The CDR3 has 16 residues. The CDR3 protein is CASSLPNSRATFEAFF. The CDR3 DNA sequence: TGTGCCAGCAGCCTTCCAAACTCCAGGGCCACTTTTGAAGCTTTCTTT.

This chain connects TRBV29-1 to TRBJ2-1; 7 bases are shared with TRBD1. V lost 6 bases and J lost 6; bases outside the gene matches: 5. The CDR3 loop spans 12 amino acids. The V gene's germline CDR1 is SQVTM and CDR2 ANQGSEA. CDR3 loop: CSVLAGGNEQFF. The CDR3 DNA follows: TGCAGCGTCCTGGCAGGGGGCAATGAGCAGTTCTTC.

This clonotype was recorded many times. The rearrangement uses TRBV12-3 or TRBV12-4 and TRBJ1-2, with D possibly being TRBD1 (6 bases). The CDR3 spans 14 residues. With 2 bases removed from V and 5 bases from J, the gap between germline ends came to 12 bases. This CDR3 is CASSLTGMEYGYTF. DNA of the CDR3: TGTGCCAGCAGTTTAACAGGGATGGAGTATGGCTACACCTTC.

Note on this clonotype: This may arise from a read error, as a much more abundant clone is one base away. The gene calls are TRBV2 and TRBJ2-7, with D tentatively TRBD2 (6 bases). CDR3 length: 15 residues. CDR1 is SNHLY and CDR2 is FYNNEI in the germline V gene. Trimming left V 4 bases short and J 4 bases short, with 17 bases between. CDR3 region: CASSVGGTGLYEQYF. The CDR3 DNA follows: TGTGCCAGCAGTGTTGGCGGGACTGGTCTATACGAGCAGTACTTC.

This clonotype has at least ten counts. V usage is TRBV20-1 and J usage is TRBJ1-2; D remains ambiguous. Per germline, CDR1 DFQATT and CDR2 SNEGSKA (reference sequence). The germline V and J ends were trimmed by 7 bases and 6 bases, with 6 bases remaining between them. The CDR3 length is 9 residues. DNA of the CDR3: TGCAGTGTGTCGAATGGCTACACCTTC. It translates to CSVSNGYTF.

This clonotype has just a few counts. The rearrangement links TRBV5-8 to TRBJ2-5, with 8 bases lining up with TRBD1. In germline, CDR1 is SGHTS, CDR2 YDEGEE. V lost 4 bases, J lost 2 bases, and 7 bases stayed unmatched. The CDR3 is 15 amino acids. The CDR3 region is CASSPRTGMQETQYF. Here the CDR3 DNA reads TGTGCCAGCAGCCCACGGACAGGGATGCAAGAGACCCAGTACTTC. Drawing the rest from reference TRBV5-8 and TRBJ2-5, the complete variable domain is EAGVTQSPTHLIKTRGQQATLRCSPISGHTSVYWYQQALGLGLQFLLWYDEGEERNRGNFPPRFSGRQFPNYSSELNVNALELEDSALYLCASSPRTGMQETQYFGPGTRLLVL.

The rearrangement links TRBV12-3 or TRBV12-4 to TRBJ1-3; D gene ambiguous. CDR3 length equals 14 residues. Trimming took 6 bases from V and 3 from J, leaving 12 bases between them. CDR3 nucleotide sequence: TGTGCCAGCAGCTTCACAGATGATGGAAACACCATATATTTT. Its protein is CASSFTDDGNTIYF.

This clonotype was seen many times. The chain employs TRBV2 and TRBJ2-6; possible D gene TRBD2, 6 bases. The V gene's germline CDR1 is SNHLY and CDR2 FYNNEI. The CDR3 loop spans 16 amino acids. The germline V and J ends were trimmed by 6 bases and 0 bases, with 12 bases remaining between them. CDR3 amino acids: CASRSGDSSGANVLTF. The CDR3 DNA sequence: TGTGCCAGCAGATCGGGGGATTCCTCTGGGGCCAACGTCCTGACTTTC.

The rearrangement joins TRBV28 to TRBJ2-7, with D perhaps matching TRBD2 (5 bases). V shed 2 bases and J shed 0 bases, with 11 bases lying between them. CDR3 length: 15 amino acids. Germline V gene sequence: CDR1 MDHEN, CDR2 SYDVKM. In nucleotides, the CDR3 is TGTGCCAGCAGTTTACGGGCGGGCAACTCCTACGAGCAGTACTTC. It translates to CASSLRAGNSYEQYF.

V is TRBV30 and J is TRBJ1-1; TRBD1 is a possible D gene (5 bases). The CDR3 is 14 amino acids. From germline, CDR1 is GTSNPN and CDR2 SVGIG (reference sequence). V lost 0 bases and J 5 bases, leaving 13 bases between the germline ends. CDR3 coding DNA: TGTGCCTGGAGTGTTAGCAGGGCCAGTACTGAAGCTTTCTTT. Translating it yields CAWSVSRASTEAFF.

Ten or more counts support this clonotype. The chain joins TRBV28 to TRBJ1-6, with TRBD1 matching 10 bases. This CDR3 has 16 residues. V was clipped by 4 bases and J by 7 bases; unmatched bases: 7. Germline V lookup: CDR1 MDHEN, CDR2 SYDVKM. The CDR3 DNA reads as TGTGCCAGCAGTTATCCCGGGACAGGGGCGAATTCACCCCTCCACTTT. It is translated as CASSYPGTGANSPLHF.

This clonotype was picked up many times. The chain has TRBV2 and TRBJ1-1; D remains ambiguous. The CDR3 extends over 14 amino acids. CDR1 SNHLY and CDR2 FYNNEI come from the germline V gene. Trimming cost V 4 bases and J 2 bases, with 11 bases left between them. As DNA, the CDR3 is TGTGCCAGCAGTGTAAGTCCAAGCAACACTGAAGCTTTCTTT. Translation: CASSVSPSNTEAFF. Full variable domain (remainder filled in from reference TRBV2 and TRBJ1-1): EPEVTQTPSHQVTQMGQEVILRCVPISNHLYFYWYRQILGQKVEFLVSFYNNEISEKSEIFDDQFSVERPDGSNFTLKIRSTKLEDSAMYFCASSVSPSNTEAFFGQGTRLTVV.

V gene TRBV7-2 combines with J gene TRBJ2-7, with a possible D match to TRBD2 (6 bases). The germline V gene encodes CDR1 SGHTA and CDR2 FQGNSA. This CDR3 has 16 residues. The V and J ends lost 1 base and 2 bases respectively, with 15 bases between them. Here the CDR3 reads CASSLDTSTPTYEQYF. In DNA, the CDR3 is TGTGCCAGCAGCTTAGATACTAGCACCCCAACCTACGAGCAGTACTTC. Combining the CDR3 with reference TRBV7-2 and TRBJ2-7 gives the whole variable domain GAGVSQSPSNKVTEKGKDVELRCDPISGHTALYWYRQSLGQGLEFLIYFQGNSAPDKSGLPSDRFSAERTGGSVSTLTIQRTQQEDSAVYLCASSLDTSTPTYEQYFGPGTRLTVT.